This paragraph reports one T cell receptor beta chain. This entry is derived from a study of T-cell reconstitution after alpha-beta-depleted transplantation in children. Germline CDR1 is MGHDK and CDR2 is SYGVNS. The junction had 8 bases not matched to a gene; V was cut back by 10 bases and J by 3 bases. The CDR3 length is 14 residues. TCRbeta library preparation incorporated unique molecular identifiers. One entry per CDR3 protein results from TCRdb running MiXCR on the PCR reads. The table includes around 420,000 distinct CDR3 sequences, about a sixth detected once. This TCR was sampled from a boy younger than two who had a stem cell transplant for Wiskott-Aldrich syndrome, so the T cells may come from the graft donor. This chain joins TRBV25-1 and TRBJ2-3; 9 bases are a match to TRBD1. Specimen: PBMCs, mostly from graft donor cells, collected 360 days after TCRalphabeta/CD19-depleted stem cell transplant. The CDR3 DNA reads TGTGCCACTTCGGACAGGGGAGTGACAGATACGCAGTATTTT. Protein product: CATSDRGVTDTQYF.